The next 29 T cell receptor beta chains were all read from a single sample in a study of control samples from healthy donors and cancer patients. TCRdb's table, derived via immunoSEQ multiplex PCR, lists solely in-frame clones and lacks some. The sample has 93,000 or so clones; about 89% are singletons. Sequencing used PBMCs. The receptors were gathered from a man between 60 and 75 years old with lung cancer.

The chain is built from TRBV30 and TRBJ1-3; TRBD1 is a possible D gene (6 bases). Germline V lookup: CDR1 GTSNPN, CDR2 SVGIG (reference sequence). This CDR3 has 13 amino acids. CDR3 coding DNA: TGTGGGACAGACACGGGGTCCGGAAACACCATATATTTT. Amino acid sequence: CGTDTGSGNTIYF.

The chain has TRBV19 and TRBJ1-2; no definite D call. V was shortened by 5 bases and J by 4 bases, with 11 bases between the two germline ends. Germline V gene sequence: CDR1 LNHDA, CDR2 SQIVND (reference sequence). The CDR3 has 13 amino acids. CDR3 residues: CASSRERGYGYTF. The CDR3 DNA follows: TGTGCCAGTAGTCGGGAAAGAGGCTATGGCTACACCTTC.

The chain has TRBV24-1 and TRBJ1-3; TRBD1 aligns across 7 bases. Germline loops: CDR1 KGHDR, CDR2 SFDVKD. The CDR3 contains 15 residues. V shed 4 bases and J 2 bases; nucleotides not matched to a gene: 4. Here the CDR3 DNA reads TGTGCCACCAGTGACCCTACAGGGGCTGGAAACACCATATATTTT. Translated: CATSDPTGAGNTIYF.

The V call is TRBV15, the J call TRBJ1-2, with 8 bases aligning to TRBD1. J was trimmed by 5 bases and V by 1 base; bases with no gene match: 6. The CDR3 has 15 amino acids. In germline, CDR1 is LNHNV, CDR2 YYDKDF (reference sequence). This chain's CDR3 is CATSRVGQVLYGYTF. As DNA, the CDR3 is TGTGCCACCAGCAGAGTGGGACAGGTCCTATATGGCTACACCTTC.

The V gene is TRBV15, the J gene TRBJ1-4, with 8 bases that match TRBD1. Per germline, CDR1 LNHNV and CDR2 YYDKDF (reference sequence). J was trimmed by 2 bases and V by 5 bases; bases with no gene match: 1. The CDR3 is made up of 14 amino acids. The CDR3 DNA is TGTGCCACCAGCTCAGGGGGCACTAATGAAAAACTGTTTTTT. It yields the protein CATSSGGTNEKLFF.

This chain uses TRBV7-9 with TRBJ1-1, with 7 bases identical to TRBD1. This CDR3 comprises 15 residues. The V gene's germline CDR1 is SEHNR and CDR2 FQNEAQ (reference sequence). The J segment lost 4 bases and the V segment lost 1 base, leaving 6 bases of the junction unmatched. The CDR3 nucleotides are TGTGCCAGCAGCTTAGAAGGGACAGTGGGCACTGAAGCTTTCTTT. Protein sequence: CASSLEGTVGTEAFF.

About this clone: The CDR3 does not end in the conserved phenylalanine or tryptophan, so this is likely a read error. The limits of the CDR3 on the DNA are not certain, so only TCRdb's listed CDR3 is given. The rearrangement joins TRBV6-4 to TRBJ2-3. Germline assignment: CDR1 MRHNA and CDR2 SNTAGT. The CDR3 is made up of 8 amino acids, end residues included. CDR3 sequence: CASRKRWG.

The chain combines TRBV7-2 with TRBJ1-6; D remains ambiguous. V lost 5 bases and J 7 bases, leaving 15 bases between the germline ends. CDR3 length equals 15 residues. Germline V gene data show CDR1 as SGHTA and CDR2 as FQGNSA. The CDR3 region has the DNA TGTGCCAGCAGCGTCCACAGAAGGCTAAATTCACCCCTCCACTTT. Translation: CASSVHRRLNSPLHF.

The gene calls are TRBV6-5 and TRBJ1-1; D unclear. CDR1 MNHEY and CDR2 SVGAGI come from the germline V gene. V lost 0 bases and J lost 3, with 2 bases in between. CDR3 length: 12 amino acids. As DNA, the CDR3 is TGTGCCAGCAGTTACTCGGACACTGAAGCTTTCTTT. This encodes CASSYSDTEAFF.

This chain joins TRBV7-3 and TRBJ2-1; possible D gene TRBD2, 6 bases. Trimming removed 5 bases from V and 7 bases from J, with 21 bases in between. CDR3 length: 16 amino acids. Germline V gives CDR1 SGHTA, CDR2 FQGTGA. The CDR3 loop reads CASSRGSGLMGNEQFF. DNA of the CDR3: TGTGCCAGCAGCCGAGGGTCGGGACTCATGGGGAATGAGCAGTTCTTC.

V gene TRBV13 combines with J gene TRBJ1-1; a weak D match, TRBD1 (5 bases). Germline-derived CDR1 and CDR2 are PRHDT and FYEKMQ (reference sequence). V dropped 0 bases and J dropped 1 base, with 9 bases sitting between them. The CDR3 loop spans 15 amino acids. The CDR3 bases are TGTGCCAGCAGCTTAGGGACAGTGGGGAACACTGAAGCTTTCTTT. Residues: CASSLGTVGNTEAFF.

This chain joins TRBV6-5 and TRBJ1-3; D gene ambiguous. Germline V gene lookup returns CDR1 MNHEY and CDR2 SVGAGI. The CDR3 covers 12 residues. V shed 9 bases and J shed 0 bases, with 6 bases lying between them. The DNA for the CDR3 is TGTGCCAGTTTTGCCTCTGGAAACACCATATATTTT. Its translation is CASFASGNTIYF.

The V and J genes are TRBV4-1 and TRBJ1-2; TRBD1 is a possible D gene (5 bases). The CDR3 sequence is 18 residues long. Germline loops: CDR1 MGHRA, CDR2 YSYEKL. The V end was cut by 5 bases, the J end by 0 bases, with 22 bases between. This CDR3 is CASSFQIPRGITNYGYTF. The CDR3 nucleotides read TGCGCCAGCAGCTTTCAAATCCCCCGGGGCATCACTAACTATGGCTACACCTTC.

This clone has only one observation. J is TRBJ1-5 and V is TRBV5-4; D gene unclear. Germline CDR1 and CDR2: SGHNT and YYREEE (reference sequence). CDR3 length: 13 amino acids. The V end was cut by 0 bases, the J end by 3 bases, with 4 bases between. Here the CDR3 DNA reads TGTGCCAGCAGCTTGGGATTCAATCAGCCCCAGCATTTT. This sequence encodes CASSLGFNQPQHF.

The CDR3 protein is CASSRFSEGSYGYTF. CDR3 bases: TGTGCCAGCAGCCGATTTTCGGAGGGCAGTTATGGCTACACCTTC. V usage is TRBV5-6 and J usage is TRBJ1-2; D remains ambiguous. The CDR3 covers 15 residues. With 4 bases removed from V and 5 bases from J, the gap between germline ends came to 18 bases. Germline CDR1 reads SGHDT; CDR2 reads YYEEEE.

V usage is TRBV11-3 and J usage is TRBJ2-3; D is uncertain. The CDR3 runs 14 residues. Germline V gene sequence: CDR1 SGHNT, CDR2 YENEEA. V was pared by 2 bases and J by 2 bases, with 8 bases between. CDR3 amino acids: CASSLTTTTDTQYF. In DNA form, the CDR3 reads TGTGCCAGCAGCTTAACTACCACCACAGATACGCAGTATTTT.

The chain is built from TRBV5-8 and TRBJ1-4, with D uncertain. The CDR3 extends over 15 amino acids. V dropped 0 bases and J dropped 1 base, with 7 bases sitting between them. Germline loops: CDR1 SGHTS, CDR2 YDEGEE. CDR3 residues: CASSLEVLTNEKLFF. CDR3 sequence (DNA): TGTGCCAGCAGCTTGGAGGTCTTAACTAATGAAAAACTGTTTTTT.

The V gene is TRBV5-6, the J gene TRBJ2-3, with TRBD1 matching 11 bases. Germline-derived CDR1 and CDR2 are SGHDT and YYEEEE. The trim removed 4 bases at V and 5 bases at J, leaving 6 bases unmatched. The CDR3 consists of 15 residues. The CDR3 loop is CASSADRGQKDTQYF. CDR3 coding DNA: TGTGCCAGCAGCGCGGACAGGGGGCAAAAAGATACGCAGTATTTT.

The V call is TRBV11-3, the J call TRBJ1-2; a possible D gene is TRBD1 (6 bases). With 0 bases removed from V and 6 bases from J, the gap between germline ends came to 20 bases. Germline V gene data show CDR1 as SGHNT and CDR2 as YENEEA. CDR3 length: 17 residues. The CDR3 sequence: CASSLDSLGGQMDGYTF. CDR3 in DNA: TGTGCCAGCAGCTTAGATTCTCTCGGGGGACAAATGGATGGCTACACCTTC. The full variable domain, completed using reference TRBV11-3 and TRBJ1-2, is EAGVVQSPRYKIIEKKQPVAFWCNPISGHNTLYWYLQNLGQGPELLIRYENEEAVDDSQLPKDRFSAERLKGVDSTLKIQPAELGDSAVYLCASSLDSLGGQMDGYTFGSGTRLTVV.

V usage is TRBV7-9 and J usage is TRBJ2-6; 8 bases agree with TRBD1. Germline V gene sequence: CDR1 SEHNR, CDR2 FQNEAQ (reference sequence). This CDR3 is 19 amino acids long. V lost 1 base and J lost 2; bases outside the gene matches: 10. CDR3 coding DNA: TGTGCCAGCAGCTTAGACCCCAACAGGGGGAGAGCTGGGGCCAACGTCCTGACTTTC. It yields the protein CASSLDPNRGRAGANVLTF.

The chain recombines TRBV7-8 with TRBJ2-1; D may correspond to TRBD1 or TRBD2 (5 bases each). CDR1 and CDR2 from the germline V gene are SGHVS and FQNEAQ. This CDR3 contains 14 residues. The V and J ends lost 0 bases and 7 bases respectively, with 10 bases between them. CDR3 residues: CASSLALGVNEQFF. CDR3 sequence (DNA): TGTGCCAGCAGCTTAGCTCTGGGGGTAAATGAGCAGTTCTTC.

This chain links TRBV6-6 with TRBJ1-4; D is unclear. CDR1 is MNHNY and CDR2 is SVGAGI in the germline V gene (reference sequence). The CDR3 consists of 15 residues. V lost 2 bases, J lost 4 bases, and 11 bases lay in between. The CDR3 is CASSYPPSRNEKLFF. The CDR3, as DNA: TGTGCCAGCAGTTACCCACCCTCCCGTAATGAAAAACTGTTTTTT.

This chain's CDR3 is CASSFKEKSEAFF. The CDR3 DNA reads TGTGCCAGCAGTTTTAAGGAAAAGAGTGAAGCTTTCTTT. V and J are TRBV12-3 or TRBV12-4 and TRBJ1-1; D gene unclear. The CDR3 loop spans 13 amino acids. V shed 3 bases and J shed 7 bases, with 12 bases lying between them.

This sequence joins TRBV30 and TRBJ2-7; D may correspond to TRBD1 or TRBD2 (5 bases each). This CDR3 is built from 14 residues. Germline V gives CDR1 GTSNPN, CDR2 SVGIG (reference sequence). Trimming pared 4 bases from V and 2 bases from J, leaving 15 bases between. The DNA for the CDR3 is TGTGCCTGGACAGTAGGGACCGCCGCCTACGAGCAGTACTTC. Its protein is CAWTVGTAAYEQYF. The whole variable domain, filled in from reference TRBV30 and TRBJ2-7, reads SQTIHQWPATLVQPVGSPLSLECTVEGTSNPNLYWYRQAAGRGLQLLFYSVGIGQISSEVPQNLSASRPQDRQFILSSKKLLLSDSGFYLCAWTVGTAAYEQYFGPGTRLTVT.

The chain carries TRBV5-8 and TRBJ2-1; D is perhaps TRBD1 (6 bases). V shed 0 bases and J shed 0 bases, with 7 bases lying between them. The CDR3 totals 15 residues. Germline V gene lookup returns CDR1 SGHTS and CDR2 YDEGEE. CDR3 in amino acids: CASSLGQASYNEQFF. CDR3 in DNA: TGTGCCAGCAGCTTGGGACAGGCCTCCTACAATGAGCAGTTCTTC.

The V call is TRBV9, the J call TRBJ1-3, with D perhaps TRBD1 (5 bases). Per germline, CDR1 SGDLS and CDR2 YYNGEE. The CDR3 contains 14 residues. V dropped 3 bases and J dropped 2 bases, with 9 bases sitting between them. Written as DNA, the CDR3 is TGTGCCAGCAGCGACAGGATCGCTGGAAACACCATATATTTT. It is translated as CASSDRIAGNTIYF.

The rearrangement uses TRBV27 and TRBJ2-7, with a possible D match to TRBD1 (6 bases). The CDR3 runs to 15 residues. The V and J ends lost 6 bases and 3 bases respectively, with 18 bases between them. Germline V gene sequence: CDR1 MNHEY, CDR2 SMNVEV (reference sequence). Written as DNA, the CDR3 is TGTGCCAGCAGCCATAGACAGGACGGGTTCTACGAGCAGTACTTC. Translated: CASSHRQDGFYEQYF.

In its sample, this clone was seen once. The V and J genes are TRBV24-1 and TRBJ2-3; 8 bases line up with TRBD1. The CDR3 extends over 16 amino acids. V lost 3 bases, J lost 1 base, and 5 bases stayed unmatched. Germline V gene sequence: CDR1 KGHDR, CDR2 SFDVKD. CDR3 DNA: TGTGCCACCAGTGATGCCGGGACAGGACGCACAGATACGCAGTATTTT. Translated: CATSDAGTGRTDTQYF.

The chain links TRBV30 to TRBJ2-1; D might be TRBD1 (5 bases). Germline CDR1 is GTSNPN and CDR2 is SVGIG (reference sequence). V shed 4 bases and J shed 1 base, with 11 bases lying between them. CDR3 size: 14 residues. The chain's CDR3 is CAWNLKGSYNEQFF. In nucleotides, the CDR3 is TGTGCCTGGAACCTTAAGGGGTCCTACAATGAGCAGTTCTTC.